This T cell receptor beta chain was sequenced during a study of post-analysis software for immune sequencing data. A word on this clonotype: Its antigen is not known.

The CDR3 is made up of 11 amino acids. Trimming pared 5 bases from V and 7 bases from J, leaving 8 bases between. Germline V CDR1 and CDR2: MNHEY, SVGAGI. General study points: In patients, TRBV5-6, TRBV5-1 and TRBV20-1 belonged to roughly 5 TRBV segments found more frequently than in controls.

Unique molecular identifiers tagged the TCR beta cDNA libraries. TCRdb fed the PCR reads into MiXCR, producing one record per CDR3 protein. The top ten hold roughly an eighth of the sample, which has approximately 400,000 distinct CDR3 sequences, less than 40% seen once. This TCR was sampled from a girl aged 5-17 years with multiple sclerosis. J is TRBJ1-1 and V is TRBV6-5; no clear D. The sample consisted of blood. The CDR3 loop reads CASSRDREAFF. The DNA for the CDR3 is TGTGCCAGCAGTCGAGACCGTGAAGCTTTCTTT.